Following are 4 T cell receptor beta chains from one sample sequenced in a study of blood T cell repertoires in COVID-19 (dated by TCRdb to 2018 to 2021). Library creation used the immunoSEQ multiplex PCR assay. TCRdb took over this immuneACCESS table, retaining in-frame rearrangements with V and J assigned. Such tables are incomplete; in checked studies, under half of the missing clones stem from an unresolved V gene, and the remainder is unexplained. The sample table lists more than 250,000 clones, over 75% of them with a count of one. Together, the top ten hold roughly 2.2% of the sample. The material sequenced was PBMCs or T cells enriched from blood (not recorded which). The receptor source for this set is a man aged 25-45 years who had recovered from COVID-19.

The chain uses TRBV5-1 and TRBJ2-2; D possibly corresponds to TRBD1 (6 bases). Trimming cost V 4 bases and J 6 bases, with 13 bases left between them. From germline, CDR1 is SGHRS and CDR2 YFSETQ. The length of the CDR3 is 14 residues. The CDR3 region is CASSTRTESGELFF. CDR3 sequence (DNA): TGCGCCAGCAGCACCCGGACAGAATCCGGGGAGCTGTTTTTT.

V usage is TRBV6-5 and J usage is TRBJ1-4, with TRBD1 matching 10 bases. CDR3 length: 13 residues. V was pared by 11 bases and J by 7 bases, with 7 bases of the junction left unmatched. Germline-derived CDR1 and CDR2 are MNHEY and SVGAGI. This CDR3 is CAGNRDRGEKLFF. The DNA of the CDR3 is TGTGCCGGTAACCGGGACAGGGGTGAAAAACTGTTTTTT.

The rearrangement uses TRBV27 and TRBJ2-3; D may be TRBD2 (6 bases). The CDR3 spans 14 residues. Germline-derived CDR1 and CDR2 are MNHEY and SMNVEV (reference sequence). V lost 6 bases, J lost 0 bases, and 10 bases lay in between. The CDR3 here is CASSRDWSTDTQYF. CDR3 bases: TGTGCCAGCAGCCGGGACTGGAGCACAGATACGCAGTATTTT.

V is TRBV19 and J is TRBJ2-5; no definite D call. There are 16 residues in the CDR3. V lost 0 bases, J lost 2 bases, and 13 bases lay in between. The germline V gene encodes CDR1 LNHDA and CDR2 SQIVND (reference sequence). The DNA for the CDR3 is TGTGCCAGTAGTATAGAGGTCCAGGTCGTTCAAGAGACCCAGTACTTC. The encoded protein is CASSIEVQVVQETQYF.